Described below is a single TCR beta chain sequence and its context. This clonotype has at least ten counts. Its antigen has not been determined. Within one base of it there is no much larger clone, and no base qualities were kept. The data originate from a study of T cells after yellow fever vaccination (dated by TCRdb to between 2019 and 2020). Context from the whole study: The SMART-Seq v4 Ultra Low Input RNA kit was used to prepare libraries from fractions with low cell numbers. To follow T-cell clones before and after primary and booster YFV17D yellow fever vaccination, bulk TCR alpha and beta repertoires were sequenced over time. Blood was drawn at multiple timepoints before and after primary and secondary immunization, with bulk PBMC replicates and cell subsets isolated. The cohort comprised two healthy male donors, one aged 18 to 29 and one aged 30 to 40 years. Broad study findings and their caveats: Because the study included only a couple of donors, the extent to which the findings can be generalized is limited. The secondary T-cell response was found to be weaker but faster than the primary response, with a peak reached on day 5 rather than on day 15. Computational filtering was required because FACS-sorted repertoires could contain abundant contaminating clonotypes from the bulk population. Most clones expanded after primary vaccination were re-detected after the booster (almost 98% of CD4 and about 88% of CD8), suggesting broad memory maintenance. A small share of clonotypes occurred in both CD4 and CD8 compartments, likely arising from convergent recombination.

The treatment or condition label here, explained by the study, means: live attenuated yellow fever vaccine strain. PBMCs were isolated from peripheral blood using a standard Ficoll-Paque protocol. Dynabeads CD4 and CD8 positive selection kits were used to isolate CD4 and CD8 T-cell fractions. TriZol was used to extract RNA from bulk PBMCs, from CD4 and CD8 fractions, and from dextramer-positive and dextramer-negative fractions. Its CDR3 holds 14 amino acids, cysteine through phenylalanine. Only CDR3 DNA is held: 42 bases, read in frame from base 1. CDR1 is given as SGHRS and CDR2 as YFSETQ, both from the germline V gene. Between the V and J ends, shortened by 4 bases and 1 base respectively, the junction contains 8 bases. Sequencing used an Illumina NovaSeq 6000. TCR cDNA was made using 5'RACE template switching, a step that added a universal primer site and unique molecular identifiers. Priming for cDNA synthesis came from both the TCR alpha and TCR beta constant segments. Two PCR steps were used to amplify libraries, with sample barcodes and sequencing adapters being added in the second step. Sequencing of libraries was done on Illumina HiSeq 2500 (2x100 bp) or NovaSeq (2x150 bp). In the source study's methods: MIGEC was used to demultiplex reads and collapse the reads into UMI consensus sequences, and MiXCR was used for V(D)J alignment. Vaccine-responding clonotypes were identified with edgeR using replicate PBMC samples, with FDR below 0.01 and a log2 fold change above 5 up to day 15 being required. Bulk clonotypes were assigned CD4 or CD8 identity according to which sequenced CD4 or CD8 repertoire held them at higher abundance. In TCRdb, the public reads were trimmed at Q25 with fastp and aligned with MiXCR, with productive beta chains retained. Rows matching on CDR3 protein sequence are summarized as one entry with the most common DNA and genes. The V and J calls and clone size come from TCRdb's table, not from the authors' own analysis. This sample gives about 200,000 distinct CDR3 sequences in total; more than 3% of them show up just once. The ten largest clonotypes hold 2.5% to 3.5% of the sample.

This specimen consisted of CD4+ T cells sorted from PBMCs, obtained 10 days after the yellow fever booster vaccination. The source is a man between 18 and 35 years old who received the YFV17D yellow fever vaccine. The receptor chain draws on TRBV5-1 and TRBJ2-2; the D segment could be TRBD1, given 6 matching bases. The CDR3 protein is CASSLDRNTGELFF. The nucleotide sequence reads TGCGCCAGCAGCCTGGACAGGAACACCGGGGAGCTGTTTTTT.